What follows are 8 T cell receptor beta chains derived from one specimen sequenced in a study of blood T cell repertoires in COVID-19. Clones were read by immunoSEQ multiplex PCR, and TCRdb kept only the in-frame ones, dropping some. The sample consists of some 190,000 clones, around nine tenths of them appearing once. The sample taken for sequencing was peripheral blood. These TCRs come from a woman aged 40 to 55 who had recovered from COVID-19.

The rearrangement joins TRBV5-1 to TRBJ2-3; weak D call: TRBD2 (6 bases). V shed 2 bases and J shed 3 bases, with 19 bases lying between them. Germline CDR1 and CDR2: SGHRS and YFSETQ. This CDR3 spans 17 amino acids. The CDR3: CASSLTRVGSGTDTQYF. CDR3 in DNA: TGCGCCAGCAGCTTAACAAGGGTCGGGAGCGGAACAGATACGCAGTATTTT.

The V and J genes are TRBV3-1 (or the pseudogene TRBV3-2) and TRBJ1-2, with D possibly TRBD1 on 5 matching bases. The germline V and J ends were trimmed by 5 bases and 5 bases, with 12 bases remaining between them. Germline CDR1 LGHDT, CDR2 YNNKEL (reference sequence). The CDR3 is 13 amino acids. The CDR3 DNA follows: TGTGCCAGCAGCAGCGGGACGGTATATGGCTACACCTTC. It translates to CASSSGTVYGYTF.

The chain couples TRBV3-1 (or the pseudogene TRBV3-2) to TRBJ2-3; the match to TRBD2 covers 7 bases. Trimming took 4 bases from V and 0 from J; bases not matched to a gene: 7. The CDR3 sequence is 16 residues long. Germline V lookup: CDR1 LGHDT, CDR2 YNNKEL (reference sequence). The CDR3 bases are TGTGCCAGCAGCCGGGGACGTAGCGGGAGCACAGATACGCAGTATTTT. This codes for CASSRGRSGSTDTQYF.

V and J are TRBV6-6 and TRBJ1-2; maybe TRBD1 (5 bases). Germline V lookup: CDR1 MNHNY, CDR2 SVGAGI (reference sequence). Deletions cut 5 bases from V and 5 bases from J, with 21 bases between. The CDR3 length is 16 residues. The chain's CDR3 is CASSGPGGLKGYGYTF. The CDR3 coding sequence is TGTGCCAGCAGTGGGCCGGGGGGACTCAAGGGTTATGGCTACACCTTC.

The sample holds a few counts of this clone. The rearrangement joins TRBV6-4 to TRBJ1-2, with D possibly TRBD1 on 6 matching bases. The germline V gene encodes CDR1 MRHNA and CDR2 SNTAGT. V was shortened by 2 bases and J by 0 bases, with 13 bases between the two germline ends. CDR3 length equals 16 residues. Here the CDR3 DNA reads TGTGCCAGCAGTGACACGACAGGACATCCTAACTATGGCTACACCTTC. Translating gives CASSDTTGHPNYGYTF.

This clone appeared a single time. The rearrangement joins TRBV6-6 to TRBJ2-1; TRBD2 is a possible D gene (7 bases). Germline V gives CDR1 MNHNY, CDR2 SVGAGI (reference sequence). This CDR3 region has 15 residues. The V and J ends lost 0 bases and 8 bases respectively, with 14 bases between them. The CDR3 reads CASSYSGGGRHEQFF. CDR3 sequence (DNA): TGTGCCAGCAGTTACTCGGGGGGCGGGAGACATGAGCAGTTCTTC.

This chain connects TRBV2 to TRBJ1-5; 8 bases align to TRBD1. Per germline, CDR1 SNHLY and CDR2 FYNNEI. V shed 6 bases and J 0 bases; nucleotides not matched to a gene: 10. The CDR3 is 17 amino acids. DNA for the CDR3: TGTGCCAGCAGCGACGGACAGGGAGTGTATAGCAATCAGCCCCAGCATTTT. Residues: CASSDGQGVYSNQPQHF.

For the CDR3, the DNA is TGTGCCAGCAGCCAAGTATTAGGGCTAGCCGGCCCAGAGACCCAGTACTTC. Protein product: CASSQVLGLAGPETQYF. The gene calls are TRBV3-1 (or the pseudogene TRBV3-2) and TRBJ2-5; the D gene is possibly TRBD2 (5 bases). From germline, CDR1 is LGHDT and CDR2 YNNKEL (reference sequence). CDR3 length equals 17 residues. V was pared by 1 base and J by 4 bases, with 19 bases between.